The table lists the clone carrying this TCR beta chain with a few counts. Antigen unknown. The CDR3 length is 16 residues. The junction had 8 bases not matched to a gene; V was cut back by 0 bases and J by 8 bases. Germline values: CDR1 MNHGY, CDR2 SAAAGT. The sample is drawn from a study of T cells in localized non-small cell lung cancer. Study observations and caveats: Of the top 100 tumor clones, median roughly 60 were in adjacent lung, about 26 among its top 100. Greater blood T cell density accompanied longer overall survival. Adjacent uninvolved lung had the highest clonality, suggesting focused antigen responses.

Only in-frame clones appear in the TCRdb table, and some are missing; sequencing was by immunoSEQ multiplex PCR. Counted here are over a thousand clones, 20% to 30% occurring once; the ten biggest clones make up 9.5% to 15%. V is TRBV6-8 and J is TRBJ1-4; the match to TRBD1 covers 8 bases. This TCR came from a male donor older than 55 with stage I lung adenocarcinoma. Sequencing was performed on normal lung tissue next to the tumor, taken before any cancer treatment. CDR3 nucleotide sequence: TGTGCCAGCAGTTACTCGCCAGGGGGCGCTTACGAAAAACTGTTTTTT. Translating it yields CASSYSPGGAYEKLFF.